These 8 T cell receptor beta chains were all obtained from the same sample, sequenced in a study. Sequencing used immunoSEQ multiplex PCR; TCRdb keeps in-frame clones, though not all of them. This table has roughly 68,000 clones, 93% appearing once. Sample: PBMCs. The receptors come from a man aged 40-49 years with rheumatoid arthritis.

This chain uses TRBV5-1 with TRBJ2-5; maybe TRBD1 (6 bases). Germline assignment: CDR1 SGHRS and CDR2 YFSETQ. This CDR3 spans 15 amino acids. Trimming removed 0 bases from V and 2 bases from J, with 11 bases in between. The CDR3 protein is CASSLAPQGQETQYF. The CDR3 DNA follows: TGCGCCAGCAGCTTGGCCCCTCAGGGGCAAGAGACCCAGTACTTC.

The CDR3 protein is CASSSGFDYNSPLHF. CDR3 nucleotides: TGTGCCAGCAGCTCGGGATTCGACTATAATTCACCCCTCCACTTT. V and J are TRBV5-4 and TRBJ1-6, with no clear D. V lost 3 bases and J lost 3, with 10 bases in between. In germline, CDR1 is SGHNT, CDR2 YYREEE (reference sequence). The CDR3 totals 15 residues.

V usage is TRBV2 and J usage is TRBJ1-1, with D maybe TRBD1 (6 bases). Germline V gene sequence: CDR1 SNHLY, CDR2 FYNNEI. V lost 7 bases, J lost 10 bases, and 19 bases lay in between. The CDR3 contains 13 residues. CDR3 loop: CASTPGDTLGAFF. The CDR3 DNA sequence: TGTGCCAGCACCCCTGGGGACACGCTTGGAGCTTTCTTT. Drawing the rest from reference TRBV2 and TRBJ1-1, the complete variable domain is EPEVTQTPSHQVTQMGQEVILRCVPISNHLYFYWYRQILGQKVEFLVSFYNNEISEKSEIFDDQFSVERPDGSNFTLKIRSTKLEDSAMYFCASTPGDTLGAFFGQGTRLTVV.

Of note for this clone: Other DNA sequences in the same sample also yield this CDR3. V gene TRBV7-2 combines with J gene TRBJ2-1, with no clear D. The CDR3 runs to 12 residues. The germline V and J ends were trimmed by 7 bases and 6 bases, with 10 bases remaining between them. From germline, CDR1 is SGHTA and CDR2 FQGNSA. In nucleotides, the CDR3 is TGTGCCAGCACCCTCGCCGGCAATGAGCAGTTCTTC. Translated, it gives CASTLAGNEQFF.

Turning to this clone: One end of the junction varies from germline; a read error may be responsible. The chain carries TRBV12-5 and TRBJ1-5; D unresolved. Germline-derived CDR1 and CDR2 are LGHNT and FRNRAP. This CDR3 contains 13 residues. This CDR3 reads CASGLDGNQPQHF. The CDR3 bases are TGTGCTAGTGGGTTGGACGGCAATCAGCCCCAGCATTTT.

This chain joins TRBV19 and TRBJ2-5, with 7 bases that match TRBD2. The CDR3 loop spans 13 amino acids. With V trimmed by 3 bases and J by 6 bases, 4 bases remained unmatched. Germline lookup yields CDR1 LNHDA and CDR2 SQIVND (reference sequence). The CDR3 reads CASSIQGGQTQYF. The CDR3 region has the DNA TGTGCCAGTAGTATCCAGGGAGGGCAGACCCAGTACTTC.

The V and J genes are TRBV4-1 and TRBJ2-7; D might be TRBD1 (6 bases). The CDR3 contains 13 residues. With 6 bases removed from V and 2 bases from J, the gap between germline ends came to 11 bases. The germline CDR1 and CDR2 sequences are MGHRA and YSYEKL. CDR3 coding DNA: TGCGCCAGCAGTCGGACAGCTACCTACGAGCAGTACTTC. It yields the protein CASSRTATYEQYF.

J is TRBJ1-2 and V is TRBV27; unclear D gene. The V gene's germline CDR1 is MNHEY and CDR2 SMNVEV (reference sequence). The CDR3 loop spans 14 amino acids. Deletions cut 0 bases from V and 4 bases from J, with 9 bases between. CDR3 protein: CASSLSRDSYGYTF. As DNA, the CDR3 is TGTGCCAGCAGTTTATCGAGGGATAGCTATGGCTACACCTTC.